This TCR beta chain was captured by sequencing in a study of shared clonotypes between healthy human individuals. The naive CD8 population came from CD45RO-negative cells selected for CCR7, without terminally differentiated effector memory CD45RA+ cells. As for this clone: The antigen remains unidentified.

Sequencing was performed with immunoSEQ multiplex PCR; in TCRdb, only in-frame clones are kept and a portion is missing. The table lists over 2 million clones, approximately 95% of them singletons. Study observations and caveats: Incomplete sequencing of sorted subsets was indicated by rarefaction despite large depth. Some clonotypes were shared by all four sorted-subset donors, while others were not shared. The non-shared ones had lower generation probabilities than the shared ones.

The CDR3 runs to 15 residues. From germline, CDR1 is SNHLY and CDR2 FYNNEI. V lost 4 bases, J lost 5 bases, and 11 bases stayed unmatched. The sequenced sample was naive CD8+ T cells sorted from blood. The clonotype was recovered from a young man in good health. The chain joins TRBV2 to TRBJ2-7; 7 bases match TRBD1. CDR3 region: CASSGEGGRVDEQYF. The CDR3 DNA sequence: TGTGCCAGCAGTGGGGAAGGGGGCCGGGTGGACGAGCAGTACTTC.